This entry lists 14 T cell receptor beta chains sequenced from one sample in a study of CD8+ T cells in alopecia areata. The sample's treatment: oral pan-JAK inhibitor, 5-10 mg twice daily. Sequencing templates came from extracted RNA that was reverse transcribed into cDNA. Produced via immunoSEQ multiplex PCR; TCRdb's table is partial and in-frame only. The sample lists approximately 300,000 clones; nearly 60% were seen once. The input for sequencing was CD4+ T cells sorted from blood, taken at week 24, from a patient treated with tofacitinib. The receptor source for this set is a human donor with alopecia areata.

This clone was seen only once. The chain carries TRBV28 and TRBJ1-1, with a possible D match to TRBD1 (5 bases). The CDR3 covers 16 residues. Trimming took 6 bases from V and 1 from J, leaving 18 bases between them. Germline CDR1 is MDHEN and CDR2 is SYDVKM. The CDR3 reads CASSRILEGRNTEAFF. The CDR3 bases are TGTGCCAGCAGCCGTATCCTTGAGGGGAGGAACACTGAAGCTTTCTTT.

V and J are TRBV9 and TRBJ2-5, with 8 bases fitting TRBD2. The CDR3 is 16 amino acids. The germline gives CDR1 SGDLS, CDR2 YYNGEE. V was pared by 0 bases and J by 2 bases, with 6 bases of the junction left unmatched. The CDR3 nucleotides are TGTGCCAGCAGCGTAGGGGTAGCGGGGACACAAGAGACCCAGTACTTC. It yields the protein CASSVGVAGTQETQYF.

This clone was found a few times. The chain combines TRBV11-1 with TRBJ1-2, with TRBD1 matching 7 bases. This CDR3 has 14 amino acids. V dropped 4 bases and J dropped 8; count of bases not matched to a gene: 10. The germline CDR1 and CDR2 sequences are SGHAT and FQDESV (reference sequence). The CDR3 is CASSSDRDVGGYTF. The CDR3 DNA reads TGTGCCAGCAGCTCCGACAGGGACGTTGGCGGCTACACCTTC.

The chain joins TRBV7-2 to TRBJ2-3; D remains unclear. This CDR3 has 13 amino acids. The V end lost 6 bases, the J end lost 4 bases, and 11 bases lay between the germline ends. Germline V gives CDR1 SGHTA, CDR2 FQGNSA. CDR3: CASRFSNADTQYF. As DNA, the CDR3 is TGTGCCAGCAGATTCTCAAACGCAGATACGCAGTATTTT.

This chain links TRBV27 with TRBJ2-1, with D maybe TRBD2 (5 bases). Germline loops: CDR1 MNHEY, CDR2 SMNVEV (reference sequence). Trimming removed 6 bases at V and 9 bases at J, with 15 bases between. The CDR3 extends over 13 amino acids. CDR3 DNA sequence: TGTGCCAGCAGAGGTCTAGCCGACGCTGAGCAGTTCTTC. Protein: CASRGLADAEQFF.

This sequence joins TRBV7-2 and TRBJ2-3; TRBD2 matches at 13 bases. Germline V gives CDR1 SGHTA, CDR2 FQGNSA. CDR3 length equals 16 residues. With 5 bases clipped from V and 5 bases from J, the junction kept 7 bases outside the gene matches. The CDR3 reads CASSLRLAGGRDTQYF. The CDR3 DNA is TGTGCCAGCAGCCTCCGACTAGCGGGGGGACGAGATACGCAGTATTTT.

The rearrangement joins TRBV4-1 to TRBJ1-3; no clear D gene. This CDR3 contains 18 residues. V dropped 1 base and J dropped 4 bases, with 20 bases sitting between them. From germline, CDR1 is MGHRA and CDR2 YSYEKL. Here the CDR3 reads CASSQVGVPGGLGNTIYF. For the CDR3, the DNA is TGCGCCAGCAGCCAAGTTGGGGTGCCGGGCGGGTTAGGAAACACCATATATTTT.

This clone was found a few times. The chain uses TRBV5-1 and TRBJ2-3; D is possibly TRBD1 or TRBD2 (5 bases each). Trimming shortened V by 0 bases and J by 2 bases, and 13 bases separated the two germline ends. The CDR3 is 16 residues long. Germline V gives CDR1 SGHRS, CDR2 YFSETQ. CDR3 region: CASSLVGDSSTDTQYF. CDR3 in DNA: TGCGCCAGCAGCTTGGTGGGAGACAGCTCCACAGATACGCAGTATTTT.

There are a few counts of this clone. CDR3 protein: CASSLSPGQGYEQYF. Here the CDR3 DNA reads TGTGCCAGCAGCTTATCACCGGGACAGGGCTACGAGCAGTACTTC. The genes are TRBV7-2 and TRBJ2-7; 9 bases match TRBD1. The CDR3 runs 15 residues. Germline CDR1 SGHTA, CDR2 FQGNSA. V was pared by 2 bases and J by 3 bases, with 5 bases of the junction left unmatched. The entire variable domain, with the rest obtained from reference TRBV7-2 and TRBJ2-7, is as follows: GAGVSQSPSNKVTEKGKDVELRCDPISGHTALYWYRQSLGQGLEFLIYFQGNSAPDKSGLPSDRFSAERTGGSVSTLTIQRTQQEDSAVYLCASSLSPGQGYEQYFGPGTRLTVT.

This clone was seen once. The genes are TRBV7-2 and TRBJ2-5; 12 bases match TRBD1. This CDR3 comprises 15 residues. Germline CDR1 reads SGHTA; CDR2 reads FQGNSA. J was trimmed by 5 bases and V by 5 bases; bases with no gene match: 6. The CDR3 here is CASSLGTGGLETQYF. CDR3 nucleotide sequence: TGTGCCAGCAGCCTCGGGACAGGGGGCTTGGAGACCCAGTACTTC.

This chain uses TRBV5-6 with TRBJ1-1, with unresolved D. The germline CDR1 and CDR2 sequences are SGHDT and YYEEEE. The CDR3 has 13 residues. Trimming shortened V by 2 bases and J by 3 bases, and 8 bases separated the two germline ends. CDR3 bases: TGTGCCAGCAGCTTTGTCGAGCACACTGAAGCTTTCTTT. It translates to CASSFVEHTEAFF.

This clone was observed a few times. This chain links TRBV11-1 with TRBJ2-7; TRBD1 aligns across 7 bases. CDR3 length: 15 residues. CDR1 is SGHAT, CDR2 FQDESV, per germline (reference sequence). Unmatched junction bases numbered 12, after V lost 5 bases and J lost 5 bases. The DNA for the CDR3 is TGTGCCAGCAGCGATACAGGGGCCAACCTAGACGAGCAGTACTTC. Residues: CASSDTGANLDEQYF.

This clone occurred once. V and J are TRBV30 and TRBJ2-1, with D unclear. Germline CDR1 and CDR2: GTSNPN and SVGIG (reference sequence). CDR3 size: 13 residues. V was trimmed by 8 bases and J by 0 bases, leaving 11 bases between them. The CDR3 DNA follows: TGTGCCAGCGACCAGAGCTCCTACAATGAGCAGTTCTTC. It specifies CASDQSSYNEQFF.

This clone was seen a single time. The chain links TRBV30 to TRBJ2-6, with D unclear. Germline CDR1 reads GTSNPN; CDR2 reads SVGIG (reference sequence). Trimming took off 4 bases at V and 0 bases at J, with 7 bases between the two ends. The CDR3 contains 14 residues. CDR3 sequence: CAWTRVSGANVLTF. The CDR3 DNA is TGTGCCTGGACTAGGGTCTCTGGGGCCAACGTCCTGACTTTC.